The source of this TCR beta chain is a study of T cell responses to AZD1222 COVID-19 vaccine (dated by TCRdb to the early 2020s). For the study in its entirety: AZD1222 recipients given second doses at about 4 weeks or at about 12 weeks were pooled, since spike-specific TCR depth and breadth were not found to differ between the two schedules. TCR sequencing was performed for 230 to 250 trial participants, of whom some 200 were given two doses of AZD1222 and approximately 25 were given two doses of MenACWY control vaccine. Trial participants were enrolled by age into subgroups of 18-55, 56-69 and 70-plus years, and about 150, 27 and 61 TCR-sequenced participants, respectively, were included in these subgroups.

Looking up the germline V gene (reference sequence) yields CDR1 WNHNN and CDR2 SYGVQD. V lost 1 base and J lost 1 base; the stretch between them is 12 bases long. From cysteine to phenylalanine, the CDR3 is 16 amino acids long. The DNA shown is the 48-base CDR3, in frame from base 1. The CDR3 regions of human TCRbeta chains were subjected to immunosequencing. Per the source publication's procedure: TCRs in the repertoires were matched against a reference library of SARS-CoV-2-specific TCRs that had been generated with the MIRA antigen-specificity platform. Breadth meant the fraction of unique TCRs that were SARS-CoV-2-associated, whereas depth meant the fraction of total T cells that were SARS-CoV-2-associated. Using the MIRA data, every spike-specific TCR was mapped to the spike region that the TCR reacted to and assigned to either a CD4 or a CD8 class. Log10-transformed breadth and depth values were compared by one-way ANOVA with Sidak's multiple comparisons tests. Here the immuneACCESS table is served through TCRdb, limited to in-frame sequences with V and J called. Missing clones are a known gap in these copies; in checked studies unresolved V genes cover under half, and the rest lacks a known reason. V, J and clone size derive from that table, while D and trimming were established from the DNA sequence. The table for this sample lists about 83,000 clones; about 82% of them were counted only once. The top ten hold 8.7% of the sample.

Points on this clone: The clone's antigen remains unknown. No base qualities exist here, and no much larger clone lies one base off it.

The paper as a whole reports these results and caveats: Vaccine-associated CD4 TCRs spanned the whole spike protein, with dominant responses in regions 160-218 and 743-854. No day 14 peak-response samples were available, so repertoires were characterized only after the peak T cell response. Reportedly, almost half of the unique spike-specific TCRs recognized epitopes lying outside the regions that are mutated in the B.1.351 and B.1.1.7 variants. After two AZD1222 doses, spike-specific TCR breadth and depth were significantly higher than at day 0 and than in MenACWY recipients. The 56-69-year group was small, and its depth increase did not reach significance, likely because of low power. Conclusions about previously exposed vaccinees are limited because only 5 or 6 AZD1222 recipients were SARS-CoV-2 seropositive at baseline. Most participants were white British and females outnumbered males, and the authors suggested that clonal diversity may have been underestimated.

The time point label corresponds to: baseline before first vaccination. The vaccinee samples were drawn from two UK trials, COV001 and COV002, one of which was a single-blind randomized controlled phase 2/3 trial testing AZD1222 (ChAdOx1 nCoV-19) in healthy adults. For TCRbeta chain sequencing, PBMC samples from trial participants were taken at day 0 and at day 28 after the second dose. Here the chain combines TRBV10-1 and TRBJ2-3; the D gene cannot be resolved reliably. The source material was peripheral blood, sampled on day 0 of AZD1222 vaccination. This receptor was obtained from an adult in good health. The CDR3 reads CASSEFQKLGTDTQYF. The DNA sequence reads TGCGCCAGCAGTGAGTTCCAGAAGTTGGGCACAGATACGCAGTATTTT.